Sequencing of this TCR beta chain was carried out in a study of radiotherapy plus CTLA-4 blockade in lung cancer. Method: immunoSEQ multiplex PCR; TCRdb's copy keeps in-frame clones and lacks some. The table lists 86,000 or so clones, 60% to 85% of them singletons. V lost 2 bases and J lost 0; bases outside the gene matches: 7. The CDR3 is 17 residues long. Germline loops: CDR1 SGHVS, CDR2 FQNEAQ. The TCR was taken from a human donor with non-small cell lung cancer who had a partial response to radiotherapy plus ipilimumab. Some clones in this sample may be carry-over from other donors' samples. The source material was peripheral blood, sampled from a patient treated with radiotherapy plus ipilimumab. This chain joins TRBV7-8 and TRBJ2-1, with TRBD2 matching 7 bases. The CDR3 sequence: CASSLSISGGSYNEQFF. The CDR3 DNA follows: TGTGCCAGCAGCTTATCGATCTCGGGGGGCTCCTACAATGAGCAGTTCTTC.